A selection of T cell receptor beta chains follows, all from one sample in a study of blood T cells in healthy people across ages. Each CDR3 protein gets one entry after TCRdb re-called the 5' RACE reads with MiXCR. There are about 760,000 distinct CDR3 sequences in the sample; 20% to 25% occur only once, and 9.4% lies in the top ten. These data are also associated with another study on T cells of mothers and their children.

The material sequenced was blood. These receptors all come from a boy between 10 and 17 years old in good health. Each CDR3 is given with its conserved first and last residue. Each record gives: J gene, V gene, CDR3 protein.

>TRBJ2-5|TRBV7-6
CASSFGGGGETQYF
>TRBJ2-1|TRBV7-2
CASGSGGSYNEQFF
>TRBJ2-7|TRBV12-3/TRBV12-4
CASRQFTTSYEQYF
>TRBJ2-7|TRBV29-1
CSVLLVSHEQYF
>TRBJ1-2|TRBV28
CASSLLGQASGYTF
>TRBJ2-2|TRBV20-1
CSASQGAGGELFF
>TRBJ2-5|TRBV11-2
CASSLFRDPETQYF
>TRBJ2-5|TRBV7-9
CASSLGGPYETQYF
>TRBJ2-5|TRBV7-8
CASSTLTGGVKETQYF
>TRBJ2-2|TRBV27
CASRLTGLPTGELFF
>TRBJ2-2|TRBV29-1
CSFRGHSGELFF
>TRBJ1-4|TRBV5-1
CASSLAGNNEKLFF
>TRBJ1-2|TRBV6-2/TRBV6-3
CASTEDRGHHGYTF
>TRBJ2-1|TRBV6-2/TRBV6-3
CASSPGTGVLNEQFF
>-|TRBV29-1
CSVSPEETQYF
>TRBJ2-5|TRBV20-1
CSARSTGVGLRETQYF
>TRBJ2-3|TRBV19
CASSPEPDTQYF
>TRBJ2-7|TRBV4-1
CASSLAGEGYEQYF
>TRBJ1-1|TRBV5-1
CASSWDFGGTEAFF
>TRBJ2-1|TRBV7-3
CASSLGQRAYNEQFF
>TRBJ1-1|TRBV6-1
CASPPIIRGKENTEAFF
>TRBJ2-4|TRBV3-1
CASSRIGQGEAKNIQYF
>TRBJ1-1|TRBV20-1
CSARDRGNTEAFF
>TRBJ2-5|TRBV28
CASSFGLAGGGETQYF
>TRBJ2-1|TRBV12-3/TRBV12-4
CASSLGVDDNEQLF
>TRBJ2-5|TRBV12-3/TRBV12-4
CASSSGLAGGLYQETQYF
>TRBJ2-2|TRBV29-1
CSVALQGMGTGELFF
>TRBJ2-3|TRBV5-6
CASGAGTPRDTQYF
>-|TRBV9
CASSAGTSSFNEQFF
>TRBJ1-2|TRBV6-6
CASSYFQGDGYTF
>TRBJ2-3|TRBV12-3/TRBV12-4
CASIYSGGTQYF
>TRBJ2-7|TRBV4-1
CASSQAGREPYEQYF
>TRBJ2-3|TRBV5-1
CASSLWTGGTRTDTQYF
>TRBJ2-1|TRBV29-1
CSVDSENEQFF
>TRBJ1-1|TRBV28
CASSGGSKNTEAFF
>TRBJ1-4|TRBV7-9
CASSGAEGGEKLFF
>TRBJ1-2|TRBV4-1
CASSQDPVINYGYTF
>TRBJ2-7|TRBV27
CASSSIGTGAFEQYF
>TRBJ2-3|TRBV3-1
CASSPHPRPPTSTDTQYF
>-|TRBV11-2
CASSATRNRSYNEQFF
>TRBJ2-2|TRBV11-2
CASSLGPGSLKTGELFF
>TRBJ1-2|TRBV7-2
CASNPRIRGLNLGGYTF
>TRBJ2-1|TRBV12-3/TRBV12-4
CASSLVRFDEQFF
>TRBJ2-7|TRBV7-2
CASSLVWGEEQYF
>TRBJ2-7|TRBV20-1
CSARARLAGAYEQYF
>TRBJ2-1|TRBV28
CASSFFPGKEAYNEQFF
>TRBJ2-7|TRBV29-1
CSILVAGDSYEQYF
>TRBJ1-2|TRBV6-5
CASSFRHTNYGYTF
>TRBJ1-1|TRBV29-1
CSVEVLTGQGGTEAFF
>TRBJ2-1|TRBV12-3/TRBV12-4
CASSLRERGLLYNEQFF
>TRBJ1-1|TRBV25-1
CASSVGLGTEAFF